These 19 T cell receptor beta chains originate from one sample sequenced in a study of shared clonotypes between healthy human individuals. Clones were sequenced by immunoSEQ multiplex PCR, and TCRdb holds only the in-frame ones, with some missing. Of 300,000 to 400,000 clones listed, roughly 80% are singletons. Sequencing was carried out using memory CD4+ T cells sorted from blood. The subset here: CD45RA-negative fraction. All receptors derive from a young man in good health.

This clone was seen a handful of times. The chain combines TRBV10-3 with TRBJ2-7; 12 nucleotides agree with TRBD2. V was pared by 10 bases and J by 2 bases, with 3 bases of the junction left unmatched. The CDR3 contains 13 residues. Per the germline V gene, CDR1 is ENHRY and CDR2 is SYGVKD. In DNA, the CDR3 is TGTGCCACTAGCGGGAGGGATGCCTACGAGCAGTACTTC. Encoded protein: CATSGRDAYEQYF.

The CDR3 loop is CASSEYSGSRHEQFF. The CDR3 bases are TGTGCCAGCAGTGAATATAGCGGGAGCCGCCATGAGCAGTTCTTC. This rearrangement joins TRBV25-1 to TRBJ2-1; 9 bases match TRBD2. Germline lookup yields CDR1 MGHDK and CDR2 SYGVNS. V lost 0 bases and J lost 8; bases outside the gene matches: 5. The CDR3 has 15 residues.

This clone was seen more than once but under ten times. The chain couples TRBV5-1 to TRBJ1-2, with D maybe TRBD1 (5 bases). Trimming pared 0 bases from V and 0 bases from J, leaving 6 bases between. This CDR3 is built from 14 residues. Germline values: CDR1 SGHRS, CDR2 YFSETQ. CDR3 residues: CASSLARANYGYTF. The CDR3 DNA sequence: TGCGCCAGCAGCTTGGCCAGGGCTAACTATGGCTACACCTTC. Variable domain in full (rest from reference TRBV5-1 and TRBJ1-2): KAGVTQTPRYLIKTRGQQVTLSCSPISGHRSVSWYQQTPGQGLQFLFEYFSETQRNKGNFPGRFSGRQFSNSRSEMNVSTLELGDSALYLCASSLARANYGYTFGSGTRLTVV.

CDR3: CASREGHEQYF. In nucleotides, the CDR3 is TGTGCCTCCAGGGAGGGCCACGAGCAGTACTTC. The V gene is TRBV28, the J gene TRBJ2-7; 7 bases match TRBD2. J gave up 5 bases and V 11 bases, and 6 bases lay outside the gene matches. The CDR3 runs 11 residues. Per germline, CDR1 MDHEN and CDR2 SYDVKM.

The V gene is TRBV5-1, the J gene TRBJ2-6, with D hard to call. V gave up 5 bases and J gave up 0 bases, with 6 bases separating them. This CDR3 is 14 amino acids long. Germline-derived CDR1 and CDR2 are SGHRS and YFSETQ. The CDR3: CASRAASGANVLTF. For the CDR3, the DNA is TGCGCCAGCAGAGCAGCCTCTGGGGCCAACGTCCTGACTTTC.

This chain connects TRBV7-2 to TRBJ1-2; no definite D call. The V end was cut by 2 bases, the J end by 0 bases, with 10 bases between. Germline-derived CDR1 and CDR2 are SGHTA and FQGNSA. This CDR3 contains 15 residues. CDR3 in amino acids: CASSLYFSSNYGYTF. The CDR3 DNA is TGTGCCAGCAGCTTATATTTCAGCTCTAACTATGGCTACACCTTC.

The chain uses TRBV28 and TRBJ1-1, with 8 bases that match TRBD1. Germline values: CDR1 MDHEN, CDR2 SYDVKM. The ends lost 3 bases at V and 4 bases at J; junction bases unmatched: 13. The CDR3 is 17 amino acids. CDR3 region: CASSFRQGLTKVTEAFF. The CDR3 nucleotides are TGTGCCAGCAGTTTCCGACAGGGGCTGACTAAAGTCACTGAAGCTTTCTTT.

V usage is TRBV2 and J usage is TRBJ2-1, with D maybe TRBD2 (5 bases). V was trimmed by 0 bases and J by 6 bases, leaving 12 bases between them. This CDR3 has 15 amino acids. Per the germline V gene, CDR1 is SNHLY and CDR2 is FYNNEI. The CDR3 DNA follows: TGTGCCAGCAGTGAAGCCGCTAGTCGGGGCAATGAGCAGTTCTTC. This encodes CASSEAASRGNEQFF.

This chain connects TRBV28 to TRBJ1-1; 10 bases are shared with TRBD1. Trimming removed 3 bases from V and 4 bases from J; junction bases left unmatched: 8. Germline V gene data show CDR1 as MDHEN and CDR2 as SYDVKM. The CDR3 is made up of 16 amino acids. CDR3 in amino acids: CASSFPTGTGATEAFF. CDR3 sequence (DNA): TGTGCCAGCAGTTTCCCAACCGGGACAGGGGCCACTGAAGCTTTCTTT.

The chain uses TRBV13 and TRBJ2-3; 7 bases map to TRBD2. Unmatched junction bases numbered 17, after V lost 5 bases and J lost 3 bases. CDR1 is PRHDT and CDR2 is FYEKMQ in the germline V gene (reference sequence). The CDR3 covers 18 residues. As DNA, the CDR3 is TGTGCCAGCAGCACCCCCTTTGGGGCGGGAGATCGGACAGATACGCAGTATTTT. This encodes CASSTPFGAGDRTDTQYF.

In its sample, this clone was seen a few times. The chain couples TRBV5-6 to TRBJ1-1; D ambiguous. The V end was cut by 4 bases, the J end by 1 base, with 8 bases between. The CDR3 has 13 residues. Germline lookup yields CDR1 SGHDT and CDR2 YYEEEE. The CDR3 sequence is CASSQQRNTEAFF. CDR3 in DNA: TGTGCCAGCAGCCAACAGCGGAACACTGAAGCTTTCTTT.

In DNA form, the CDR3 reads TGCGCCAGCAGCCAAGATTTGGTGTCTAGACAGGCCTACGAGCAGTACTTC. Translated: CASSQDLVSRQAYEQYF. This sequence joins TRBV4-3 and TRBJ2-7; tentatively, D is TRBD1 (6 bases). This CDR3 region has 17 residues. The germline CDR1 and CDR2 sequences are LGHNA and YSLEER. V was clipped by 0 bases and J by 2 bases, with 17 bases between them.

Note on this clone: Different DNA sequences within this sample yield the same CDR3. The chain has TRBV7-2 and TRBJ1-5; D uncertain. The ends were cut back, 2 bases at V and 4 bases at J, with 6 bases in the middle. The CDR3 length is 13 residues. Germline CDR1 SGHTA, CDR2 FQGNSA. CDR3 bases: TGTGCCAGCAGCTTAAGAGGAAATCAGCCCCAGCATTTT. Translated: CASSLRGNQPQHF.

The chain employs TRBV29-1 and TRBJ1-1, with TRBD1 matching over 7 bases. The V segment lost 6 bases and the J segment 0 bases; nucleotides outside the gene matches: 4. The CDR3 is 13 residues long. CDR1 is SQVTM and CDR2 is ANQGSEA in the germline V gene. CDR3 DNA sequence: TGCAGCGTCGGGACAGACATGAACACTGAAGCTTTCTTT. This translates into CSVGTDMNTEAFF.

The chain links TRBV7-2 to TRBJ2-2, with D perhaps being TRBD1 or TRBD2 (5 bases each). This CDR3 is 14 amino acids long. Trimming left V 7 bases short and J 5 bases short, with 14 bases between. Germline V CDR1 and CDR2: SGHTA, FQGNSA. The CDR3 region has the DNA TGTGCCAGCACCCTGGGGGTTTTGACCGGGGAGCTGTTTTTT. Translation gives CASTLGVLTGELFF.

The genes are TRBV20-1 and TRBJ2-3, with a weak D call TRBD2 (5 bases). CDR1 DFQATT and CDR2 SNEGSKA come from the germline V gene (reference sequence). The germline V and J ends were trimmed by 7 bases and 2 bases, with 7 bases remaining between them. The CDR3 extends over 11 amino acids. The CDR3 region is CSGTATDTQYF. In DNA form, the CDR3 reads TGCAGTGGGACTGCCACAGATACGCAGTATTTT.

Only a few counts were recorded for this clone. The chain is built from TRBV25-1 and TRBJ2-1; D gene uncertain. Trimming took 3 bases from V and 15 from J, leaving 15 bases between them. This CDR3 has 12 amino acids. Germline V gene lookup returns CDR1 MGHDK and CDR2 SYGVNS. The CDR3 here is CASSDFGQTAFF. The CDR3 DNA reads as TGTGCCAGCAGTGATTTCGGTCAAACCGCGTTCTTC.

This sequence joins TRBV5-1 and TRBJ2-4; 7 positions agree with TRBD1. Germline V lookup: CDR1 SGHRS, CDR2 YFSETQ. Trimming cost V 0 bases and J 5 bases; bases outside gene matches: 8. There are 16 residues in the CDR3. CDR3 in DNA: TGCGCCAGCAGCTTGGTCTACAGGGGTAAGGAAAACATTCAGTACTTC. It encodes CASSLVYRGKENIQYF.

At least ten counts were recorded for this clone. The V call is TRBV15, the J call TRBJ2-1, with D perhaps matching TRBD1 (5 bases). The V and J ends lost 9 bases and 0 bases respectively, with 9 bases between them. Germline V gene data show CDR1 as LNHNV and CDR2 as YYDKDF (reference sequence). CDR3 length equals 13 residues. The CDR3 here is CATGPGSYNEQFF. CDR3 coding DNA: TGTGCCACGGGGCCGGGCTCCTACAATGAGCAGTTCTTC.